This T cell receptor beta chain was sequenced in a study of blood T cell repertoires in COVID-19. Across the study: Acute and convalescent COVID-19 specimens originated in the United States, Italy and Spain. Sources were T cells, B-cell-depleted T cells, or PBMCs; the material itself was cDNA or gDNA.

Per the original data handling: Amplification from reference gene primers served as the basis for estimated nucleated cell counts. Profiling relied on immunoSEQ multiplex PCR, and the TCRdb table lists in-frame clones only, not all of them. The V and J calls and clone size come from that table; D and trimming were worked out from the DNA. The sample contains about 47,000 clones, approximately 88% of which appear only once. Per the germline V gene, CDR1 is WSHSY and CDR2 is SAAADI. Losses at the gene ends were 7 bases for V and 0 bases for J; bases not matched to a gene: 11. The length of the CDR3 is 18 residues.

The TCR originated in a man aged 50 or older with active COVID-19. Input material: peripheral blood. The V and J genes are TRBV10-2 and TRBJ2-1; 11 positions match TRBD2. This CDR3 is CASIDLAGGSPSYNEQFF. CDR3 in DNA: TGCGCCAGCATCGATCTAGCGGGGGGTTCTCCCTCCTACAATGAGCAGTTCTTC.